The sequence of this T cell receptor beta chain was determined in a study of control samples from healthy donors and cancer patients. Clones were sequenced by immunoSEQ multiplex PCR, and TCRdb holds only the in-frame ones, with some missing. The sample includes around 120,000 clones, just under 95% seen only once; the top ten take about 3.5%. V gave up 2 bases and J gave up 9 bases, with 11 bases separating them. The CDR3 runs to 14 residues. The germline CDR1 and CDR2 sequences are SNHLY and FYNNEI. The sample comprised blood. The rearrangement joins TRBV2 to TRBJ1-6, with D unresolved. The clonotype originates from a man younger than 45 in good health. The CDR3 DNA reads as TGTGCCAGCAGTGAATGGCAGGTGGGTTCACCCCTCCACTTT. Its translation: CASSEWQVGSPLHF.